The sequence of this T cell receptor (beta chain) was determined in a study of blood T cell repertoires in COVID-19. Background on the study: The study drew acute and convalescent COVID-19 samples from the United States, Italy and Spain. PBMCs, B-cell-depleted T cells, or T cells were the source of the cDNA or gDNA that made up the material.

With 2 bases removed from V and 6 bases from J, the gap between germline ends came to 13 bases. Germline values: CDR1 SGHTA, CDR2 FQGTGA. The CDR3 covers 15 residues. Seattle participants joined during active infection and were tracked over time. In the original workflow: Estimates of nucleated cell counts were drawn from the amplification of reference gene primers. TCRdb's table, derived via immunoSEQ multiplex PCR, lists solely in-frame clones and lacks some. V, J and clone size are taken as reported in that table, and D and trimming were inferred from the DNA itself. The sample lists about 340,000 clones, about 86% seen once, with around 7.4% in the top ten.

This clonotype was obtained from a woman aged 55-75 years with COVID-19, enrolled during active disease. This chain links TRBV7-3 with TRBJ2-2; tentatively, D is TRBD1 (5 bases). The material sequenced was peripheral blood. The DNA for the CDR3 is TGTGCCAGCAGCTTACAAGGGGCAGGGTCCGGGGAGCTGTTTTTT. The encoded protein is CASSLQGAGSGELFF.